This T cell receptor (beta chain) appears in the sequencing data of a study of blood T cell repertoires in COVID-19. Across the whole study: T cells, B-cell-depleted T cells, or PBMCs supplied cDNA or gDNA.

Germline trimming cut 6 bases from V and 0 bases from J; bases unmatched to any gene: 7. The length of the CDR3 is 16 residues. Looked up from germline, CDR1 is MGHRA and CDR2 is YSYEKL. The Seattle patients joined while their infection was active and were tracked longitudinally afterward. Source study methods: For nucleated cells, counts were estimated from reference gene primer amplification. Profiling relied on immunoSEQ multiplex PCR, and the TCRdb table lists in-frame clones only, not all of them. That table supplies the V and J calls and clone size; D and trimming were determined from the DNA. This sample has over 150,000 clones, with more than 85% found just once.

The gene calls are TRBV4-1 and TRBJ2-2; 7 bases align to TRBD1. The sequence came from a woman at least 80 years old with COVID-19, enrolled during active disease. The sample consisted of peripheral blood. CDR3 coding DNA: TGCGCCAGCAGTCTTCATGGGACAGCGAACACCGGGGAGCTGTTTTTT. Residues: CASSLHGTANTGELFF.